These 19 T cell receptor beta chains originate from one sample sequenced in a study of OX40 agonist ivuxolimab in advanced cancers. Data came from immunoSEQ multiplex PCR; TCRdb stores just in-frame clones and leaves some out. The profile shows approximately 72,000 clones, 70% to 90% of them singletons. The material sequenced was CD4+ or CD8+ T cells sorted from blood, taken in a trial of the OX40 agonist ivuxolimab. These receptors all come from an adult with an advanced solid tumor such as melanoma, head and neck, liver or kidney cancer.

This clone showed up just a few times. This chain links TRBV23-1 with TRBJ2-7; possibly TRBD1 for D (6 bases). TRBV23-1 is classed as an ORF, of uncertain function. With 7 bases removed from V and 2 bases from J, the gap between germline ends came to 21 bases. The CDR3 contains 16 residues. The CDR3 loop is CASTTKGVERAYEQYF. The CDR3 DNA is TGCGCCAGCACCACAAAGGGGGTCGAAAGGGCCTACGAGCAGTACTTC.

The chain has TRBV19 and TRBJ2-1, with 13 bases matching TRBD2. With V trimmed by 7 bases and J by 9 bases, 12 bases remained unmatched. Germline values: CDR1 LNHDA, CDR2 SQIVND (reference sequence). The CDR3 has 16 residues. CDR3 region: CASTQGLAGRFSEQFF. The CDR3, as DNA: TGTGCCAGTACCCAGGGACTAGCGGGAAGGTTCAGTGAGCAGTTCTTC.

DNA for the CDR3: TGTGCCAGCAGGGAGACAGGGAGCACAGATACGCAGTATTTT. Protein product: CASRETGSTDTQYF. The rearrangement links TRBV27 to TRBJ2-3; 7 positions match TRBD1. Germline values: CDR1 MNHEY, CDR2 SMNVEV (reference sequence). The CDR3 loop spans 14 amino acids. The V gene end was trimmed by 6 bases and the J gene end by 0 bases; junction bases not matched to a gene: 3.

The chain links TRBV28 to TRBJ2-5; TRBD1 matches 10 bases. V lost 2 bases and J lost 2; bases outside the gene matches: 8. Per the germline V gene, CDR1 is MDHEN and CDR2 is SYDVKM. The CDR3 spans 17 residues. The CDR3 loop reads CASSLMRTGGLQETQYF. The CDR3, as DNA: TGTGCCAGCAGTTTAATGAGGACAGGGGGTTTACAAGAGACCCAGTACTTC.

This chain joins TRBV14 and TRBJ2-1, with a weak D call TRBD2 (5 bases). CDR3 length equals 16 residues. Per the germline V gene, CDR1 is SGHDN and CDR2 is FVKESK. V lost 3 bases and J lost 0, with 12 bases in between. CDR3 residues: CASSQGAWSSYNEQFF. CDR3 bases: TGTGCCAGCAGCCAGGGAGCCTGGAGCTCCTACAATGAGCAGTTCTTC.

The chain employs TRBV30 and TRBJ2-5; no clear D gene. There are 12 residues in the CDR3. V was trimmed by 0 bases and J by 5 bases, leaving 7 bases between them. Per the germline V gene, CDR1 is GTSNPN and CDR2 is SVGIG (reference sequence). CDR3: CAWSVDGETQYF. As DNA, the CDR3 is TGTGCCTGGAGTGTAGACGGCGAGACCCAGTACTTC.

This clone appeared a single time. This sequence joins TRBV6-6 and TRBJ1-4; D is uncertain. Germline CDR1 is MNHNY and CDR2 is SVGAGI (reference sequence). V shed 5 bases and J shed 0 bases, with 7 bases lying between them. This CDR3 comprises 14 residues. The CDR3 DNA reads as TGTGCCAGCAGTCCAACAGCAACTAATGAAAAACTGTTTTTT. Its translation: CASSPTATNEKLFF.

The J gene is TRBJ1-2, the V gene TRBV5-5, with a tentative D call TRBD1 (6 bases). Germline V gene data show CDR1 as SGHKS and CDR2 as YYEKEE (reference sequence). The CDR3 has 15 amino acids. The V and J ends lost 4 bases and 0 bases respectively, with 13 bases between them. DNA of the CDR3: TGTGCCAGCAGCCCGGGGGCAGACCCTAACTATGGCTACACCTTC. This gives the protein CASSPGADPNYGYTF.

The chain recombines TRBV6-5 with TRBJ2-1; the D is unclear. V was cut by 6 bases and J by 8 bases, with 14 bases left in between. The CDR3 is 13 amino acids. Germline lookup yields CDR1 MNHEY and CDR2 SVGAGI. CDR3 protein: CASSRPPVYEQFF. The CDR3 region has the DNA TGTGCCAGCAGCCGCCCCCCCGTGTATGAGCAGTTCTTC.

The genes are TRBV10-3 and TRBJ1-3; TRBD1 agrees at 9 bases. Per the germline V gene, CDR1 is ENHRY and CDR2 is SYGVKD. V was pared by 6 bases and J by 4 bases, with 7 bases of the junction left unmatched. This CDR3 region has 15 residues. CDR3 in amino acids: CAIRTNRGPGNTIYF. DNA for the CDR3: TGTGCCATCAGAACGAACAGGGGGCCCGGAAACACCATATATTTT.

The chain combines TRBV5-4 with TRBJ2-7; unclear D gene. Trimming stripped 3 bases from V and 2 bases from J, with 9 bases between. From germline, CDR1 is SGHNT and CDR2 YYREEE (reference sequence). The CDR3 loop spans 13 amino acids. This CDR3 is CASSSTRTYEQYF. Here the CDR3 DNA reads TGTGCCAGCAGCTCGACACGAACCTACGAGCAGTACTTC.

The chain carries TRBV7-2 and TRBJ2-7; 13 bases match TRBD2. The trim removed 1 base at V and 4 bases at J, leaving 1 base unmatched. The CDR3 has 15 residues. Germline V lookup: CDR1 SGHTA, CDR2 FQGNSA. The CDR3 spells CASSLELAGGYEQYF. Here the CDR3 DNA reads TGTGCCAGCAGCTTAGAACTAGCGGGAGGGTACGAGCAGTACTTC.

The chain links TRBV29-1 to TRBJ2-3; 10 bases map to TRBD2. This CDR3 is 15 amino acids long. Trimming at V came to 2 bases and at J to 6 bases, leaving 8 bases not matched to a gene. Germline-derived CDR1 and CDR2 are SQVTM and ANQGSEA. The CDR3 bases are TGCAGCGTTGAATTCCTAGCGGGAGCCGTGGATACGCAGTATTTT. This encodes CSVEFLAGAVDTQYF.

The J gene is TRBJ2-2, the V gene TRBV6-5; TRBD1 matches 10 bases. J lost 6 bases, V lost 2 bases, and 6 bases had no gene match. There are 16 residues in the CDR3. CDR1 and CDR2 (germline): MNHEY, SVGAGI. As DNA, the CDR3 is TGTGCCAGCAGTTACAATGGACAGGGGGTGGCCGGGGAGCTGTTTTTT. It codes for CASSYNGQGVAGELFF.

The chain recombines TRBV29-1 with TRBJ2-7, with D unclear. Germline CDR1 reads SQVTM; CDR2 reads ANQGSEA. Trimming took 4 bases from V and 4 from J, leaving 17 bases between them. There are 14 residues in the CDR3. The CDR3 protein is CSVAGFPDPYEQYF. CDR3 DNA: TGCAGCGTTGCTGGGTTCCCGGACCCTTACGAGCAGTACTTC.

V gene TRBV4-3 combines with J gene TRBJ1-5; unclear D gene. Germline CDR1 is LGHNA and CDR2 is YSLEER. This CDR3 contains 16 residues. V was trimmed by 0 bases and J by 3 bases, leaving 12 bases between them. This CDR3 is CASSQDTYMTNQPQHF. The CDR3 coding sequence is TGCGCCAGCAGCCAAGACACGTATATGACCAATCAGCCCCAGCATTTT.

The rearrangement links TRBV14 to TRBJ1-6; D gene ambiguous. From germline, CDR1 is SGHDN and CDR2 FVKESK. V was pared by 1 base and J by 14 bases, with 12 bases between. The CDR3 is 13 residues long. CDR3 in DNA: TGTGCCAGCAGCCAAGTTATCCTCGGGGCCCTCCACTTT. It specifies CASSQVILGALHF.

This clone was recorded only once. The rearrangement joins TRBV30 to TRBJ1-5; D might be TRBD1 (6 bases). V was trimmed by 6 bases and J by 2 bases, leaving 20 bases between them. The CDR3 length is 16 residues. CDR1 and CDR2 (germline): GTSNPN, SVGIG (reference sequence). The CDR3: CACGPWGGSGNQPQHF. For the CDR3, the DNA is TGTGCCTGTGGACCTTGGGGGGGCAGCGGCAATCAGCCCCAGCATTTT. The full variable domain, completed using reference TRBV30 and TRBJ1-5, is SQTIHQWPATLVQPVGSPLSLECTVEGTSNPNLYWYRQAAGRGLQLLFYSVGIGQISSEVPQNLSASRPQDRQFILSSKKLLLSDSGFYLCACGPWGGSGNQPQHFGDGTRLSIL.

This sequence joins TRBV7-8 and TRBJ2-1; no definite D call. The CDR3 runs 16 residues. Germline V CDR1 and CDR2: SGHVS, FQNEAQ. V was shortened by 5 bases and J by 3 bases, with 17 bases between the two germline ends. In DNA form, the CDR3 reads TGTGCCAGCAGCCCCCGTAGGCAGGTAGGCTACAATGAGCAGTTCTTC. It specifies CASSPRRQVGYNEQFF.